Below, 12 T cell receptor beta chains from the same sample are listed, as sequenced in a study of PD-1 blockade in mismatch repair-deficient tumors. Method: immunoSEQ multiplex PCR; TCRdb's copy keeps in-frame clones and lacks some. The sample yields 14,000 or so clones, roughly 88% seen once. Sequencing was performed on PBMCs, taken less than 15 weeks after starting pembrolizumab. The receptors here all came from an adult with mismatch repair-deficient cancer.

This chain connects TRBV5-8 to TRBJ1-2, with TRBD1 as a possible D gene (6 bases). Trimming took 2 bases from V and 8 from J, leaving 16 bases between them. The CDR3 length is 14 residues. Germline V lookup: CDR1 SGHTS, CDR2 YDEGEE. The CDR3 DNA is TGTGCCAGCAGCTTTCCAGGGGCAATCTACGGCTACACCTTC. Its protein is CASSFPGAIYGYTF. Looking up the rest from reference TRBV5-8 and TRBJ1-2 gives the full variable domain: EAGVTQSPTHLIKTRGQQATLRCSPISGHTSVYWYQQALGLGLQFLLWYDEGEERNRGNFPPRFSGRQFPNYSSELNVNALELEDSALYLCASSFPGAIYGYTFGSGTRLTVV.

The chain links TRBV2 to TRBJ1-1, with D possibly TRBD1 on 6 matching bases. Germline loops: CDR1 SNHLY, CDR2 FYNNEI. The CDR3 spans 15 residues. V gave up 4 bases and J gave up 1 base, with 13 bases separating them. CDR3 DNA sequence: TGTGCCAGCAGTGCACCAGGGGCCCCGAACACTGAAGCTTTCTTT. Its translation is CASSAPGAPNTEAFF.

The chain carries TRBV29-1 and TRBJ1-1; no clear D gene. Trimming removed 3 bases from V and 1 base from J, with 3 bases in between. The CDR3 runs 11 residues. Germline V CDR1 and CDR2: SQVTM, ANQGSEA. CDR3 loop: CSVDRNTEAFF. CDR3 in DNA: TGCAGCGTTGACAGGAACACTGAAGCTTTCTTT. Drawing the rest from reference TRBV29-1 and TRBJ1-1, the complete variable domain is SAVISQKPSRDICQRGTSLTIQCQVDSQVTMMFWYRQQPGQSLTLIATANQGSEATYESGFVIDKFPISRPNLTFSTLTVSNMSPEDSSIYLCSVDRNTEAFFGQGTRLTVV.

The chain combines TRBV5-1 with TRBJ2-2; no definite D call. The CDR3 spans 14 residues. V lost 4 bases to trimming and J lost 0 bases, with 7 bases between them. Germline CDR1 SGHRS, CDR2 YFSETQ. DNA of the CDR3: TGCGCCAGCAGCCTCGACACGAACACCGGGGAGCTGTTTTTT. Translating it yields CASSLDTNTGELFF. Supplemented by reference TRBV5-1 and TRBJ2-2, the full variable domain reads KAGVTQTPRYLIKTRGQQVTLSCSPISGHRSVSWYQQTPGQGLQFLFEYFSETQRNKGNFPGRFSGRQFSNSRSEMNVSTLELGDSALYLCASSLDTNTGELFFGEGSRLTVL.

V usage is TRBV19 and J usage is TRBJ2-1, with TRBD1 matching over 9 bases. Trimming took 2 bases from V and 5 from J; bases not matched to a gene: 7. Germline V gene sequence: CDR1 LNHDA, CDR2 SQIVND (reference sequence). The CDR3 is 16 amino acids. CDR3 bases: TGTGCCAGTAGTATACTAGACAGGGGGACAAACAATGAGCAGTTCTTC. Protein sequence: CASSILDRGTNNEQFF.

This rearrangement joins TRBV7-3 to TRBJ2-3, with 7 bases fitting TRBD2. Germline CDR1 is SGHTA and CDR2 is FQGTGA. CDR3 length: 16 residues. Losses at the gene ends were 1 base for V and 1 base for J; bases not matched to a gene: 5. The DNA for the CDR3 is TGTGCCAGCAGCTTAAGCGGCGGGAGCGGCACAGATACGCAGTATTTT. Translated: CASSLSGGSGTDTQYF.

The chain couples TRBV19 to TRBJ2-6, with no clear D. Germline assignment: CDR1 LNHDA and CDR2 SQIVND (reference sequence). With 7 bases removed from V and 2 bases from J, the gap between germline ends came to 3 bases. This CDR3 is built from 12 residues. The CDR3 here is CASTTGANVLTF. The CDR3 nucleotides read TGTGCCAGTACCACTGGGGCCAACGTCCTGACTTTC. Complete variable domain (other parts from reference TRBV19 and TRBJ2-6): DGGITQSPKYLFRKEGQNVTLSCEQNLNHDAMYWYRQDPGQGLRLIYYSQIVNDFQKGDIAEGYSVSREKKESFPLTVTSAQKNPTAFYLCASTTGANVLTFGAGSRLTVL.

V and J are TRBV2 and TRBJ2-7; TRBD2 matches at 10 bases. The CDR3 consists of 15 residues. Trimming took 7 bases from V and 4 from J; bases not matched to a gene: 10. In germline, CDR1 is SNHLY, CDR2 FYNNEI. The CDR3 region is CASKLAGATPYEQYF. For the CDR3, the DNA is TGTGCCAGCAAGCTAGCGGGAGCGACCCCATACGAGCAGTACTTC.

CDR3 sequence reads: CASSLHPGTGGKGRSNEQFF. The CDR3 region has the DNA TGTGCCAGCAGCTTACATCCCGGGACAGGGGGCAAAGGTAGGAGCAATGAGCAGTTCTTC. This chain joins TRBV7-4 and TRBJ2-1; TRBD1 aligns across 12 bases. In germline, CDR1 is SGHVT, CDR2 SQSDAQ. J gave up 6 bases and V 2 bases, and 17 bases lay outside the gene matches. CDR3 length: 20 residues.

The gene calls are TRBV9 and TRBJ2-3, with 8 bases matching TRBD2. Germline lookup yields CDR1 SGDLS and CDR2 YYNGEE. V gave up 4 bases and J gave up 1 base; unmatched junction bases: 11. The CDR3 is 17 amino acids. The CDR3 loop reads CASSPAGVEAGTDTQYF. The CDR3 DNA is TGTGCCAGCAGCCCAGCGGGGGTGGAGGCTGGCACAGATACGCAGTATTTT.

V usage is TRBV28 and J usage is TRBJ1-5; D is uncertain. There are 14 residues in the CDR3. V was pared by 6 bases and J by 1 base, with 10 bases between. Germline V gives CDR1 MDHEN, CDR2 SYDVKM. CDR3 nucleotide sequence: TGTGCCAGCAGCCAGGCAGGAAGCAATCAGCCCCAGCATTTT. Protein sequence: CASSQAGSNQPQHF.

This clone has just a few counts. The chain uses TRBV6-1 and TRBJ2-7, with 13 bases matching TRBD2. V trimming: 5 bases; J trimming: 2 bases; junction bases outside the gene matches: 3. Germline assignment: CDR1 MNHNS and CDR2 SASEGT. The CDR3 runs to 15 residues. The CDR3 region has the DNA TGTGCCAGCAGTTGGACTAGCGGGAGTCCCTACGAGCAGTACTTC. Translating it yields CASSWTSGSPYEQYF.